Here is one T cell receptor (beta chain) with its context. V was trimmed by 4 bases and J by 2 bases, leaving 16 bases between them. Germline-derived CDR1 and CDR2 are SNHLY and FYNNEI. CDR3 size: 16 residues. This entry is derived from a study of blood T cells in healthy people across ages. PCR was performed a second time for roughly 7 to 12 cycles using a sample-barcoded 5' primer and a J-beta primer mix. A single record per CDR3 protein comes from TCRdb applying MiXCR to the 5' RACE reads. The sample lists 700,000 to 900,000 distinct CDR3 sequences, roughly 25% seen once, with about 2.9% in the top ten. The same sample was also studied in work on T cells of mothers and their children.

V usage is TRBV2 and J usage is TRBJ2-3; D perhaps matches TRBD2 (5 bases). The sample taken for sequencing was blood. This receptor was identified in a boy aged 5-17 years in good health. DNA for the CDR3: TGTGCCAGCAGTGGGTTGTCTGAGGGTCCCACAGATACGCAGTATTTT. Amino acid sequence: CASSGLSEGPTDTQYF.